The clone carrying this T cell receptor (beta chain) was counted a few times. Being one base from a much bigger clone, this may be a read error. This entry is derived from a study of blood T cells in healthy people across ages. CDR3 length: 13 amino acids. CDR1 is SGHDT, CDR2 YYEEEE, per germline. With 2 bases removed from V and 11 bases from J, the gap between germline ends came to 16 bases. A J-beta primer mix and a sample-barcoded 5' primer were used in a second PCR of roughly 6 to 11 cycles. Each CDR3 protein gets one entry after TCRdb re-called the 5' RACE reads with MiXCR. This table has around 670,000 distinct CDR3 sequences, roughly 30% appearing once.

This rearrangement joins TRBV5-6 to TRBJ2-5; perhaps TRBD2 as D (7 bases). The sequencing sample was made of blood. This TCR came from a woman older than 75 in good health. The CDR3 DNA sequence: TGTGCCAGCAGCTTAGGGGGGAGGGATGAGCAGTACTTC. Its translation: CASSLGGRDEQYF.